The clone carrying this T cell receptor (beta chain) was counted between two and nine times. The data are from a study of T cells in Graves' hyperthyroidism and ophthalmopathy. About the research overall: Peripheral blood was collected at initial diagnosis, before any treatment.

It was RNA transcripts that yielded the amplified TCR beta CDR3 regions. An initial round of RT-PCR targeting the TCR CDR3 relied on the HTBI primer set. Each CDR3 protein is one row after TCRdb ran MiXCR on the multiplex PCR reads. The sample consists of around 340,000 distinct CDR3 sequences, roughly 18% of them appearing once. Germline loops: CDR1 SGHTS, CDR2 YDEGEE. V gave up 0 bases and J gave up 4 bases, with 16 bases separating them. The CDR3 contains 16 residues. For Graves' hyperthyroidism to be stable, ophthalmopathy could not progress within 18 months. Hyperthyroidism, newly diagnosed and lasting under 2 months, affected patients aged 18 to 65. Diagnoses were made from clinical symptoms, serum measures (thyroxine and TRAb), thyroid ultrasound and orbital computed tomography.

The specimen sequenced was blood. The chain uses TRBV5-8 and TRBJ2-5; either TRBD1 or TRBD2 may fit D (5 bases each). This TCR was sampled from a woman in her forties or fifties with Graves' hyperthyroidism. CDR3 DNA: TGTGCCAGCAGCTTGGAGGCAGGGAGCGGTGGAGAGACCCAGTACTTC. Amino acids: CASSLEAGSGGETQYF.